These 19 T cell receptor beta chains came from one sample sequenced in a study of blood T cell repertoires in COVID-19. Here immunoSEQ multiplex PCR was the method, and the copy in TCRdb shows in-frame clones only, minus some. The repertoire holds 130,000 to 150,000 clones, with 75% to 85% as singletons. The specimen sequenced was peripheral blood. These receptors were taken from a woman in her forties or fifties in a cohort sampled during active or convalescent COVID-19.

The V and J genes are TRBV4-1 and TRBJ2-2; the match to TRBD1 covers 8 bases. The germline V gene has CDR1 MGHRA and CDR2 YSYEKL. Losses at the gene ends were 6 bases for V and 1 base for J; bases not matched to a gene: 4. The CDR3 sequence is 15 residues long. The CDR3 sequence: CASRRTGRNTGELFF. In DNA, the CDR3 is TGCGCCAGCAGGCGGACAGGGAGGAACACCGGGGAGCTGTTTTTT.

In nucleotides, the CDR3 is TGTGCCAGCAGCCAAGATAGTTTTGGCGGCGATACGCAGTATTTT. As protein: CASSQDSFGGDTQYF. The chain is built from TRBV14 and TRBJ2-3, with no clear D. Germline CDR1 is SGHDN and CDR2 is FVKESK. V was trimmed by 0 bases and J by 6 bases, leaving 13 bases between them. The length of the CDR3 is 15 residues.

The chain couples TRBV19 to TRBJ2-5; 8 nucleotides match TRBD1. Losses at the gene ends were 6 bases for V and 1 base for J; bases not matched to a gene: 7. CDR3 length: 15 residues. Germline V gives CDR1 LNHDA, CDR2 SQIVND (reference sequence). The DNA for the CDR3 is TGTGCCAGTAGAATCCGGACAGGGAGCCAAGAGACCCAGTACTTC. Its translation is CASRIRTGSQETQYF.

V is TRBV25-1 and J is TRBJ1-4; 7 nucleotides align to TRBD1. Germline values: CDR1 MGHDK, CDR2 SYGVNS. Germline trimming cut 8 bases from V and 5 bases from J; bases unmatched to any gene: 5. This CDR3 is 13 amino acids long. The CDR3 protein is CASQRGRNEKLFF. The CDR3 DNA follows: TGTGCCAGCCAAAGGGGGCGAAATGAAAAACTGTTTTTT. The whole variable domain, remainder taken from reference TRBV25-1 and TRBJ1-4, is EADIYQTPRYLVIGTGKKITLECSQTMGHDKMYWYQQDPGMELHLIHYSYGVNSTEKGDLSSESTVSRIRTEHFPLTLESARPSHTSQYLCASQRGRNEKLFFGSGTQLSVL.

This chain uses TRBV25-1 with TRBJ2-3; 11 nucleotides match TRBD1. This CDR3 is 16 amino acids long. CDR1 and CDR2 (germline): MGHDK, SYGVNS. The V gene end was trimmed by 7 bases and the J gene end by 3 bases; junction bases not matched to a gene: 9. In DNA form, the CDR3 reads TGTGCCAGCAAAAACACCGGGACAGGGGGAACAGATACGCAGTATTTT. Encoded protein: CASKNTGTGGTDTQYF.

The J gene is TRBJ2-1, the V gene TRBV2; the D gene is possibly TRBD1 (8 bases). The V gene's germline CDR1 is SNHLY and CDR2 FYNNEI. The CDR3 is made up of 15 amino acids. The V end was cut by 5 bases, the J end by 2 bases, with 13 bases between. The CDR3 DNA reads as TGTGCCAGCAGTTTACAGGGGGGGACCTACAATGAGCAGTTCTTC. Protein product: CASSLQGGTYNEQFF.

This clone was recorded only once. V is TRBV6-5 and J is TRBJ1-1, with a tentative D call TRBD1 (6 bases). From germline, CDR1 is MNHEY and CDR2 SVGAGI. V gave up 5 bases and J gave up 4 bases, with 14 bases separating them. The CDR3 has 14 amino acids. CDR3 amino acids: CASSIPGHLTEAFF. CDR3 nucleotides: TGTGCCAGCAGTATACCGGGACACCTCACTGAAGCTTTCTTT.

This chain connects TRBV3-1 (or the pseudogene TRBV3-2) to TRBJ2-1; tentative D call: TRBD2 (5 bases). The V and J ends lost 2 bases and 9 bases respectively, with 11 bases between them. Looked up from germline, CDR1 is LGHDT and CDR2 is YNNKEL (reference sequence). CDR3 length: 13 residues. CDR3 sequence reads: CASSQKGTSEQFF. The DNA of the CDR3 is TGTGCCAGCAGCCAAAAAGGCACTAGTGAGCAGTTCTTC.

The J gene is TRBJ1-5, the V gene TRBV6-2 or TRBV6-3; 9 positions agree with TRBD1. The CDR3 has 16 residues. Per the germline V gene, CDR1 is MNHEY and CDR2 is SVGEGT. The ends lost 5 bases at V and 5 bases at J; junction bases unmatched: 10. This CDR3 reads CASSPHRDRVYQPQHF. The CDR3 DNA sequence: TGTGCCAGCAGTCCCCACCGGGACAGGGTGTATCAGCCCCAGCATTTT.

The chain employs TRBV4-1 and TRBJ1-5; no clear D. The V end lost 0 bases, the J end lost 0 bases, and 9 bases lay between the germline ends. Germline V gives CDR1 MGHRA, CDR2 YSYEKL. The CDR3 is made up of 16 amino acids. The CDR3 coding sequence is TGCGCCAGCAGCCAAGAAGCAGGACTTAGCAATCAGCCCCAGCATTTT. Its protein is CASSQEAGLSNQPQHF.

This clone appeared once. This CDR3 is CASSLTGGLIAGELFF. CDR3 nucleotides: TGTGCCAGCTCACTGACAGGGGGTTTGATCGCCGGGGAGCTGTTTTTT. This sequence joins TRBV18 and TRBJ2-2; 9 nucleotides agree with TRBD1. The ends lost 4 bases at V and 6 bases at J; junction bases unmatched: 9. CDR3 length: 16 residues. CDR1 is KGHSH, CDR2 LQKENI, per germline.

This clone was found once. The CDR3 sequence is CASSLEFDRNSPLHF. CDR3 coding DNA: TGTGCCAGCAGCCTGGAATTCGACAGAAATTCACCCCTCCACTTT. The chain links TRBV5-4 to TRBJ1-6; D possibly corresponds to TRBD1 (5 bases). Looked up from germline, CDR1 is SGHNT and CDR2 is YYREEE (reference sequence). V shed 4 bases and J shed 7 bases, with 15 bases lying between them. This CDR3 comprises 15 residues. Supplemented by reference TRBV5-4 and TRBJ1-6, the full variable domain reads ETGVTQSPTHLIKTRGQQVTLRCSSQSGHNTVSWYQQALGQGPQFIFQYYREEENGRGNFPPRFSGLQFPNYSSELNVNALELDDSALYLCASSLEFDRNSPLHFGNGTRLTVT.

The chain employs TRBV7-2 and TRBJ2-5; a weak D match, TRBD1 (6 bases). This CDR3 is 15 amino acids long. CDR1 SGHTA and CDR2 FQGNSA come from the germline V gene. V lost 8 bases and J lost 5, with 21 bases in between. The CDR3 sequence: CASSPPGTPRETQYF. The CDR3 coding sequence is TGTGCCAGCTCCCCGCCGGGGACACCCCGGGAGACCCAGTACTTC.

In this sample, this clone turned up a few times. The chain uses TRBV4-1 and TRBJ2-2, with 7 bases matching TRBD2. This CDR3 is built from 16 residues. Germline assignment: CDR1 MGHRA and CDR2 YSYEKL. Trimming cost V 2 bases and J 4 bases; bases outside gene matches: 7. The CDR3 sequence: CASSQSLGGFTGELFF. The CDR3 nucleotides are TGCGCCAGCAGCCAAAGCTTGGGGGGGTTCACCGGGGAGCTGTTTTTT.

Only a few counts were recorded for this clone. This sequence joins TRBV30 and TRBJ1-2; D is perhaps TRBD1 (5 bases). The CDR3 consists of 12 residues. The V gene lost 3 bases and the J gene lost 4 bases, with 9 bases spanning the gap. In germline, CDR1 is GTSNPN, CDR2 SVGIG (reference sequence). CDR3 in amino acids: CAWSRDAYGYTF. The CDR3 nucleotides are TGTGCCTGGAGCAGGGATGCCTATGGCTACACCTTC.

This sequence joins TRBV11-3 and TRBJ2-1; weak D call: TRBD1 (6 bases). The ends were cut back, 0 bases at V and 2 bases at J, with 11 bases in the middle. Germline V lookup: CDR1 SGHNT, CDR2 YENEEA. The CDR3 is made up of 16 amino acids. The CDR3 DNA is TGTGCCAGCAGCTTAGAAGTAGGGGGAACCTACAATGAGCAGTTCTTC. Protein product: CASSLEVGGTYNEQFF.

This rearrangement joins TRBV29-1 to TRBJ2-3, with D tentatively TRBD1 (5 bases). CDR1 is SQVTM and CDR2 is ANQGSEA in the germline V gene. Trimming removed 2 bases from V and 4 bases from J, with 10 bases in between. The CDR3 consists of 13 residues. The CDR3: CSVERGTADTQYF. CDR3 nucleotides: TGCAGCGTTGAAAGGGGCACCGCAGATACGCAGTATTTT.

The CDR3 nucleotides are TGTGCCAGCAGTTACGGAACAGGGGTTTCCTACGAGCAGTACTTC. Its protein is CASSYGTGVSYEQYF. The rearrangement uses TRBV6-5 and TRBJ2-7, with 7 nucleotides matching TRBD1. Per the germline V gene, CDR1 is MNHEY and CDR2 is SVGAGI. CDR3 size: 15 residues. With V trimmed by 2 bases and J by 1 base, 5 bases remained unmatched.

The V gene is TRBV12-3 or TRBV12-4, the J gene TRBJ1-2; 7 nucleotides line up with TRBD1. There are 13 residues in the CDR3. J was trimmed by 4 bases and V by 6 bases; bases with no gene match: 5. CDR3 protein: CASRRQGGYGYTF. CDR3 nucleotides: TGTGCCAGCAGACGACAGGGTGGCTATGGCTACACCTTC.